Listed below are T cell receptor beta chains from one sample, sequenced in a study of T-cell reconstitution after alpha-beta-depleted transplantation in children. In TCRdb, the PCR reads were re-called with MiXCR into one record per CDR3 protein. The data show tens of thousands of distinct CDR3 sequences, with 6.3% seen just once and 5.5% to 7% held by the top ten. The source was PBMCs, mostly from graft donor cells, collected 180 days after TCRalphabeta/CD19-depleted stem cell transplant. The source is a male patient younger than 18 who had a stem cell transplant for acute myeloid leukemia, so the T cells may come from the graft donor. The CDR3 runs from the conserved cysteine through the conserved F or W. The order of the fields is V gene, J gene, clone size, D gene, CDR3 DNA, CDR3 protein. D genes are given only for firm matches. Some rows have no size entry. The others give once, few or many, or a class for an expanded clone.

TRBV10-3	TRBJ2-7	many	NA	TGTGCCATCAGTGATAATCAGGACGAGCAGTACTTC	CAISDNQDEQYF
TRBV5-6	TRBJ2-3	many	TRBD1	TGTGCCAGCAGCTTTACCGGGACAGTGTACACAGATACGCAGTATTTT	CASSFTGTVYTDTQYF
TRBV20-1	TRBJ2-5	medium-sized	TRBD2	TGCAGTAAGCGGGGGCACGGAGAGGAGACCCAGTACTTC	CSKRGHGEETQYF
TRBV7-9	TRBJ2-1	many	NA	TGTGCCAGCAGCTTAAGGGGGAACAATGAGCAGTTCTTC	CASSLRGNNEQFF
TRBV29-1	TRBJ2-7	NA	NA	TGCAGCGTCCTCACAGGGAGCTCCTACGAGCAGTACTTC	CSVLTGSSYEQYF
TRBV7-9	TRBJ1-5	many	NA	TGTGCCAGCAGCTATGGGGGAGACAATCAGCCCCAGCATTTT	CASSYGGDNQPQHF
TRBV29-1	TRBJ2-1	many	NA	TGCAGCCCCGAAGAGGGAGATACCTCCTCGCCGCCTTACAATGAGCAGTTCTTC	CSPEEGDTSSPPYNEQFF
TRBV9	TRBJ1-3	many	NA	TGTGCCAGCAGCGTCTACACTGGAAACACCATATATTTT	CASSVYTGNTIYF
TRBV5-5	TRBJ1-1	medium-sized	NA	TGTGCCAGCAGCTTGGATGGTGGGAACACTGAAGCTTTCTTT	CASSLDGGNTEAFF
TRBV20-1	TRBJ2-7	many	TRBD2	TGCAGTGGGGGACTAGCGGGACTCTACGAGCAGTACTTC	CSGGLAGLYEQYF